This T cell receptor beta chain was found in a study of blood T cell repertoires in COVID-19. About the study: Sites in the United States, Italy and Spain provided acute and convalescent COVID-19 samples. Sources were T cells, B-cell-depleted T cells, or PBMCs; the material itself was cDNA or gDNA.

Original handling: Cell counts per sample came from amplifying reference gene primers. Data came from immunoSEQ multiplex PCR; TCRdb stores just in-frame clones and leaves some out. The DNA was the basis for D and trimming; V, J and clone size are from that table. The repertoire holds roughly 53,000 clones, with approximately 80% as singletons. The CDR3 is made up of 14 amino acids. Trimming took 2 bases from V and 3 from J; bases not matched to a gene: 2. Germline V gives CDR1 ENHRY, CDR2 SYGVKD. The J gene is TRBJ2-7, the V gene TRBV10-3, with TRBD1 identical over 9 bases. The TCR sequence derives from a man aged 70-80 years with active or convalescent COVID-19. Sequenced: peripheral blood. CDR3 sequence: CAISEKGQGYEQYF. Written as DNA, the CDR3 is TGTGCCATCAGTGAGAAGGGACAGGGCTACGAGCAGTACTTC.